Following are 23 T cell receptor beta chains from one sample sequenced in a study of vaccination effects on CD4 cells after COVID-19. ViraFEST expansion of antigen-specific CD4+ T cells with viral peptide pools preceded sequencing. Investigators separated out CD4+ T cells once approximately 11 days of culture had passed. No vaccinee had earlier SARS-CoV-2 infection, and nucleocapsid antibodies were negative. Using immunoSEQ multiplex PCR, the repertoire was profiled, and TCRdb retains in-frame clones only, with some absent. This table holds tens of thousands of clones, about 80% found once. Antigens for these TCRs are unknown. The sample consisted of CD4+ T cells from PBMCs cultured with SARS-CoV-2 spike peptides, taken before COVID-19 vaccination. The receptors stem from a human donor who received a COVID-19 vaccine.

The table lists this clone with a count of one. The V and J genes are TRBV5-5 and TRBJ1-3, with D uncertain. The germline V gene has CDR1 SGHKS and CDR2 YYEKEE (reference sequence). Trimming pared 4 bases from V and 0 bases from J, leaving 14 bases between. The CDR3 consists of 16 residues. CDR3 sequence reads: CASSLSDASSGNTIYF. The CDR3 bases are TGTGCCAGCAGCCTGTCGGACGCTAGCTCTGGAAACACCATATATTTT.

The chain carries TRBV7-8 and TRBJ2-2; no reliable D call. V dropped 2 bases and J dropped 7 bases, with 8 bases sitting between them. The CDR3 consists of 13 residues. Per the germline V gene, CDR1 is SGHVS and CDR2 is FQNEAQ. CDR3 region: CASSLFDRGELFF. CDR3 in DNA: TGTGCCAGCAGCTTATTCGACCGCGGGGAGCTGTTTTTT.

The gene calls are TRBV4-1 and TRBJ1-2, with D possibly being TRBD1 (5 bases). Per germline, CDR1 MGHRA and CDR2 YSYEKL. There are 14 residues in the CDR3. Trimming took 4 bases from V and 4 from J, leaving 13 bases between them. In DNA form, the CDR3 reads TGCGCCAGCAGCCTCCAGTCAGGGTTCTATGGCTACACCTTC. This codes for CASSLQSGFYGYTF.

About this clone: Different DNA sequences within this sample yield the same CDR3. The chain links TRBV5-1 to TRBJ2-3; D ambiguous. With 1 base removed from V and 1 base from J, the gap between germline ends came to 4 bases. Germline CDR1 is SGHRS and CDR2 is YFSETQ. The CDR3 sequence is 13 residues long. Here the CDR3 reads CASSLQGTDTQYF. CDR3 nucleotide sequence: TGCGCCAGCAGCTTGCAGGGCACAGATACGCAGTATTTT.

This rearrangement joins TRBV3-1 (or the pseudogene TRBV3-2) to TRBJ2-5, with 13 bases identical to TRBD2. CDR3 length: 15 residues. The germline gives CDR1 LGHDT, CDR2 YNNKEL (reference sequence). The trim removed 3 bases at V and 5 bases at J, leaving 3 bases unmatched. The CDR3 loop is CASSQRTSGGETQYF. The CDR3 bases are TGTGCCAGCAGCCAGCGGACTAGCGGGGGTGAGACCCAGTACTTC.

The J gene is TRBJ2-1, the V gene TRBV4-1; unclear D gene. In germline, CDR1 is MGHRA, CDR2 YSYEKL. This CDR3 is 13 amino acids long. V lost 1 base and J 3 bases, leaving 4 bases between the germline ends. The CDR3, as DNA: TGCGCCAGCAGCCAAGGGGTCTACAATGAGCAGTTCTTC. This translates into CASSQGVYNEQFF.

The chain carries TRBV2 and TRBJ2-3; 8 nucleotides agree with TRBD2. Unmatched junction bases numbered 9, after V lost 4 bases and J lost 6 bases. Per germline, CDR1 SNHLY and CDR2 FYNNEI. The CDR3 covers 15 residues. For the CDR3, the DNA is TGTGCCAGCAGTGTAGGCGGGGGGCCAGGGGATACGCAGTATTTT. Protein product: CASSVGGGPGDTQYF.

This sequence joins TRBV3-1 (or the pseudogene TRBV3-2) and TRBJ2-3, with D possibly TRBD2 on 5 matching bases. Germline V gene lookup returns CDR1 LGHDT and CDR2 YNNKEL (reference sequence). CDR3 length: 15 amino acids. The V end was cut by 4 bases, the J end by 6 bases, with 17 bases between. CDR3 DNA sequence: TGTGCCAGCAGCCCGACTATTTCCCCGGAGGATACGCAGTATTTT. This translates into CASSPTISPEDTQYF.

V usage is TRBV5-1 and J usage is TRBJ1-2; D not resolved. Germline CDR1 and CDR2: SGHRS and YFSETQ. The ends were cut back, 4 bases at V and 2 bases at J, with 12 bases in the middle. The CDR3 is 14 residues long. The CDR3 reads CASSPDGLNYGYTF. The DNA for the CDR3 is TGCGCCAGCAGCCCGGACGGCCTGAACTATGGCTACACCTTC. Filled out from reference TRBV5-1 and TRBJ1-2, the complete variable domain reads KAGVTQTPRYLIKTRGQQVTLSCSPISGHRSVSWYQQTPGQGLQFLFEYFSETQRNKGNFPGRFSGRQFSNSRSEMNVSTLELGDSALYLCASSPDGLNYGYTFGSGTRLTVV.

The chain links TRBV5-1 to TRBJ1-4; 7 nucleotides align to TRBD1. The length of the CDR3 is 13 residues. Unmatched junction bases numbered 4, after V lost 4 bases and J lost 7 bases. Germline CDR1 and CDR2: SGHRS and YFSETQ. Here the CDR3 DNA reads TGCGCCAGCAGCGAAGGGGGCGGTGAAAAACTGTTTTTT. Translated, it gives CASSEGGGEKLFF.

The chain has TRBV2 and TRBJ1-1; the D is unclear. Germline CDR1 reads SNHLY; CDR2 reads FYNNEI. Trimming stripped 10 bases from V and 1 base from J, with 13 bases between. The CDR3 runs to 13 residues. The DNA for the CDR3 is TGTGCCACCCGATTAGGGCCGAACACTGAAGCTTTCTTT. It yields the protein CATRLGPNTEAFF.

In its sample, this clone was seen once. The rearrangement links TRBV18 to TRBJ2-6; no clear D. V was shortened by 3 bases and J by 1 base, with 16 bases between the two germline ends. The germline CDR1 and CDR2 sequences are KGHSH and LQKENI. The CDR3 is made up of 18 amino acids. The chain's CDR3 is CASSPRAQTLSGANVLTF. CDR3 in DNA: TGTGCCAGCTCACCCCGGGCCCAAACCCTGTCTGGGGCCAACGTCCTGACTTTC. The full variable domain, with the rest looked up from reference TRBV18 and TRBJ2-6, is NAGVMQNPRHLVRRRGQEARLRCSPMKGHSHVYWYRQLPEEGLKFMVYLQKENIIDESGMPKERFSAEFPKEGPSILRIQQVVRGDSAAYFCASSPRAQTLSGANVLTFGAGSRLTVL.

The chain couples TRBV5-4 to TRBJ1-1, with D maybe TRBD1 (5 bases). V lost 3 bases and J 1 base, leaving 10 bases between the germline ends. The CDR3 consists of 14 residues. The germline V gene encodes CDR1 SGHNT and CDR2 YYREEE (reference sequence). The CDR3 here is CASSSLRGNTEAFF. In DNA, the CDR3 is TGTGCCAGCAGCTCCCTTAGGGGGAACACTGAAGCTTTCTTT.

The chain employs TRBV5-1 and TRBJ2-3; 7 bases map to TRBD1. Germline V gene lookup returns CDR1 SGHRS and CDR2 YFSETQ. J gave up 2 bases and V 5 bases, and 8 bases lay outside the gene matches. This CDR3 region has 15 residues. CDR3 amino acids: CASRGGEGTTDTQYF. CDR3 nucleotides: TGCGCCAGCAGAGGGGGCGAGGGGACCACAGATACGCAGTATTTT. Looking up the rest from reference TRBV5-1 and TRBJ2-3 gives the full variable domain: KAGVTQTPRYLIKTRGQQVTLSCSPISGHRSVSWYQQTPGQGLQFLFEYFSETQRNKGNFPGRFSGRQFSNSRSEMNVSTLELGDSALYLCASRGGEGTTDTQYFGPGTRLTVL.

The V call is TRBV7-2, the J call TRBJ2-1; no clear D gene. The CDR3 has 15 residues. Germline values: CDR1 SGHTA, CDR2 FQGNSA. With 2 bases removed from V and 0 bases from J, the gap between germline ends came to 8 bases. CDR3 nucleotides: TGTGCCAGCAGCTTAACGCAATCCTCCTACAATGAGCAGTTCTTC. As protein: CASSLTQSSYNEQFF.

The chain employs TRBV3-1 (or the pseudogene TRBV3-2) and TRBJ2-5; D might be TRBD2 (6 bases). The V end was cut by 8 bases, the J end by 5 bases, with 15 bases between. This CDR3 has 13 amino acids. In germline, CDR1 is LGHDT, CDR2 YNNKEL (reference sequence). The CDR3 loop reads CASSPGGAETQYF. Written as DNA, the CDR3 is TGTGCCAGCTCCCCAGGCGGGGCGGAGACCCAGTACTTC.

The table lists this clone with a count of one. The sample holds other DNA sequences that translate to the same CDR3. The chain joins TRBV7-2 to TRBJ2-7; D gene ambiguous. CDR1 and CDR2 from the germline V gene are SGHTA and FQGNSA. The V and J ends lost 1 base and 3 bases respectively, with 10 bases between them. The CDR3 spans 14 residues. The CDR3 here is CASSLVGGSYEQYV. The CDR3 nucleotides are TGTGCCAGCAGCTTAGTAGGTGGTAGCTACGAGCAGTACGTC.

CDR3 in amino acids: CASSMRDSNQPQHF. CDR3 nucleotides: TGTGCCAGTAGTATGAGGGATAGCAATCAGCCCCAGCATTTT. The chain links TRBV19 to TRBJ1-5; D uncertain. Trimming cost V 3 bases and J 0 bases, with 6 bases left between them. Germline V CDR1 and CDR2: LNHDA, SQIVND (reference sequence). This CDR3 spans 14 amino acids.

The V and J genes are TRBV7-9 and TRBJ2-2; 7 bases line up with TRBD1. This CDR3 is built from 15 residues. Trimming removed 0 bases from V and 3 bases from J; junction bases left unmatched: 1. Germline loops: CDR1 SEHNR, CDR2 FQNEAQ (reference sequence). The CDR3 DNA reads TGTGCCAGCAGCTTAGCAGGGGGCCACACCGGGGAGCTGTTTTTT. This gives the protein CASSLAGGHTGELFF. The whole variable domain, filled in from reference TRBV7-9 and TRBJ2-2, reads DTGVSQNPRHKITKRGQNVTFRCDPISEHNRLYWYRQTLGQGPEFLTYFQNEAQLEKSRLLSDRFSAERPKGSFSTLEIQRTEQGDSAMYLCASSLAGGHTGELFFGEGSRLTVL.

In DNA, the CDR3 is TGTGCCGTCTCCGGGACAGGGAGCTCCTACGAGCAGTACGTC. This encodes CAVSGTGSSYEQYV. The J gene is TRBJ2-7, the V gene TRBV10-3, with 9 bases identical to TRBD1. V was clipped by 11 bases and J by 0 bases; unmatched bases: 8. The CDR3 contains 14 residues. CDR1 and CDR2 from the germline V gene are ENHRY and SYGVKD.

This chain joins TRBV3-1 (or the pseudogene TRBV3-2) and TRBJ1-2; TRBD1 matches 10 bases. CDR1 is LGHDT and CDR2 is YNNKEL in the germline V gene (reference sequence). This CDR3 contains 13 residues. The ends lost 9 bases at V and 7 bases at J; junction bases unmatched: 8. In DNA form, the CDR3 reads TGTGCCAGGATGGGGACAGGGGACGGTGGCTACACCTTC. This codes for CARMGTGDGGYTF.

The genes are TRBV18 and TRBJ2-3; perhaps TRBD1 as D (5 bases). Germline V CDR1 and CDR2: KGHSH, LQKENI. This CDR3 is built from 17 residues. V lost 6 bases and J 0 bases, leaving 19 bases between the germline ends. The CDR3 coding sequence is TGTGCCAGCTCCATTCAACCCATCACAGGAAGCACAGATACGCAGTATTTT. Amino acid sequence: CASSIQPITGSTDTQYF.

This chain joins TRBV4-1 and TRBJ1-5, with D perhaps TRBD1 (6 bases). CDR1 is MGHRA, CDR2 YSYEKL, per germline. With 0 bases removed from V and 11 bases from J, the gap between germline ends came to 11 bases. This CDR3 has 13 residues. CDR3 sequence: CASSQDPQGTQHF. The CDR3 DNA follows: TGCGCCAGCAGCCAAGATCCCCAGGGGACCCAGCATTTT.